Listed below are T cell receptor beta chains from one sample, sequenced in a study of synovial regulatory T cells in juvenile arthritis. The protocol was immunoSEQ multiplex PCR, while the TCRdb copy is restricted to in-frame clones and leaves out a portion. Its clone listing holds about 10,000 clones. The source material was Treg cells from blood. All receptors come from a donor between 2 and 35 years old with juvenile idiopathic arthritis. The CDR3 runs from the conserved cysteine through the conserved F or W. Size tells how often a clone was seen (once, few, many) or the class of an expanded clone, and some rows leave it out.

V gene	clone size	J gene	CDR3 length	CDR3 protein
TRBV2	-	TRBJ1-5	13	CASRGTENQPQHF
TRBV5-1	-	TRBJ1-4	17	CASSLGQGQSFNEKLFF
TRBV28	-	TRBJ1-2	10	CASSSSGYTF
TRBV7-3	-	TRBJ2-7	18	CASSPGIPSGAGSYEQYF
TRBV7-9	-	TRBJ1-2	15	CASSLVGSLSYGYTF
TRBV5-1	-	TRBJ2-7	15	CASSLEQPSSYEQYF
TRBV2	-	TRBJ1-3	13	CASSEAPGNTIYF
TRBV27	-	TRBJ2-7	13	CASSFSTGPRQYF
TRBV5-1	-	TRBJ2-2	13	CASSLASAWELFF
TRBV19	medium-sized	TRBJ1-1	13	CASSLQRNTEAFF
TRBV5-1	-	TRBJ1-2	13	CASSAGQIYGYTF
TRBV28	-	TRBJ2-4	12	CASSLAKNIQYF
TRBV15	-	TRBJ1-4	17	CATSRHKNRPGDEKLFF
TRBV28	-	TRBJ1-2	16	CASSLGSGQGSLGYTF
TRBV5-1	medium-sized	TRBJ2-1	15	CASSLTSGSYNEQFF
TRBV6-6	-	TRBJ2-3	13	CASSAENTDTQYF
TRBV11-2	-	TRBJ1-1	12	CASSPRVGWPFF
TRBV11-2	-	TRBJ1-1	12	CASSLWGTEAFF
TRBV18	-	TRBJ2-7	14	CASSPQGSGHEQYF
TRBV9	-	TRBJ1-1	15	CASSVGTGTDTEAFF
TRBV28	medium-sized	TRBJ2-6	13	CASSFSGANVLTF
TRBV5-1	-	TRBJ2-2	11	CASSPSGELFF
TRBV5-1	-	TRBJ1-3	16	CASSPGPSGPGNTIYF
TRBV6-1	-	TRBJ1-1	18	CASSDSASAGRRGTEAFF
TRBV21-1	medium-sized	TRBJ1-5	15	CASSRQGAMHQPQHF
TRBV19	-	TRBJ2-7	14	CASTRTSGAYEQYF
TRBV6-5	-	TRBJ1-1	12	CASSTMNTEAFF
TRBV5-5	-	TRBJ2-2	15	CASSLLGGGDGELFF
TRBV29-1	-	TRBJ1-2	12	CSVGPERDGYTF
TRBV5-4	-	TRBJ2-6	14	CASSQRAGANVLTF
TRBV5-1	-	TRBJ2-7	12	CASSGVGGEQYF
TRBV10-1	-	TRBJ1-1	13	CASSAKMNTEAFF
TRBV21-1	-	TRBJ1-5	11	CPPRARGPQHF
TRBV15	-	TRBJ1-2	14	CATSRGAGGYGYTF
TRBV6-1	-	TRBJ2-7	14	CASKSASGTYEQYF
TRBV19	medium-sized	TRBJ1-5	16	CASSIGQGYSNQPQHF
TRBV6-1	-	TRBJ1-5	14	CASRGTRRGQPQHF
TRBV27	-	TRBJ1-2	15	CASSLSITGTNGYTF
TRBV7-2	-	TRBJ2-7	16	CASSLVTSRTPYEQYF